This TCR beta chain is from a study of Ad26.COV2.S vaccination and SARS-CoV-2 variants. Study overall: Each vaccinee took Ad26.COV2.S intramuscularly, once or twice 56 days apart.

Study-level findings and limits: Marked by substantial breadth, spike-specific CD8+ and CD4+ T cell responses were reportedly seen after vaccination. Vaccinees displayed broader spike-specific TCR repertoires than placebo recipients.

A note on this clone: Its target is unknown.

Indicated treatment: 15 to 20 received Ad26.COV2.S at low or high dose, single or two shots; roughly 5 received placebo; per-sample allocation not given. On day 63 after the first injection, vaccine and placebo recipients gave samples. CDR1 is SGHDT, CDR2 YYEEEE, per germline. Germline trimming cut 0 bases from V and 4 bases from J; bases unmatched to any gene: 3. This CDR3 spans 15 amino acids. Sequencing was performed with immunoSEQ multiplex PCR; in TCRdb, only in-frame clones are kept and a portion is missing. The table records around 450,000 clones, 85% to 90% of them present only once. Sequencing used peripheral blood, obtained in a trial of Ad26.COV2.S vaccine versus placebo. The chain links TRBV5-6 to TRBJ2-3, with 9 bases that match TRBD2. The clonotype was recovered from a person between 18 and 65 years old who received the Ad26.COV2.S COVID-19 vaccine or a placebo. Here the CDR3 reads CASSLGGGAADTQYF. The DNA of the CDR3 is TGTGCCAGCAGCTTGGGCGGGGGGGCGGCAGATACGCAGTATTTT.